Below, 3 T cell receptor beta chains from the same sample are listed, as sequenced in a study of T cell responses to AZD1222 COVID-19 vaccine. Assay used: immunoSEQ multiplex PCR; TCRdb lists only in-frame clones, some missing. Here the sample spans 80,000 to 130,000 clones, 80% to 90% being singletons. Sequences were derived from peripheral blood, sampled on day 0 of AZD1222 vaccination. The source is an adult in good health.

CDR3 region: CASNGQGIGPQHF. The CDR3, as DNA: TGTGCCAGTAATGGACAGGGGATAGGGCCCCAGCATTTT. The chain employs TRBV19 and TRBJ1-5; 9 bases agree with TRBD1. This CDR3 contains 13 residues. Germline assignment: CDR1 LNHDA and CDR2 SQIVND (reference sequence). V lost 7 bases to trimming and J lost 9 bases; unmatched junction nucleotides: 7.

This clone was picked up one time. The V gene is TRBV7-8, the J gene TRBJ1-4; 7 bases are a match to TRBD1. CDR1 and CDR2 (germline): SGHVS, FQNEAQ. The CDR3 contains 16 residues. J lost 0 bases, V lost 5 bases, and 6 bases had no gene match. CDR3: CASSQGGLATNEKLFF. The CDR3, as DNA: TGTGCCAGCAGCCAAGGGGGCTTAGCAACTAATGAAAAACTGTTTTTT. Variable domain in full (rest from reference TRBV7-8 and TRBJ1-4): GAGVSQSPRYKVAKRGQDVALRCDPISGHVSLFWYQQALGQGPEFLTYFQNEAQLDKSGLPSDRFFAERPEGSVSTLKIQRTQQEDSAVYLCASSQGGLATNEKLFFGSGTQLSVL.

This clone was detected once. The J gene is TRBJ1-2, the V gene TRBV6-5, with no clear D. CDR3 length: 14 residues. The germline gives CDR1 MNHEY, CDR2 SVGAGI. V lost 5 bases to trimming and J lost 4 bases, with 14 bases between them. CDR3 coding DNA: TGTGCCAGCAGTAATAACGGCAGACTCTATGGCTACACCTTC. This sequence encodes CASSNNGRLYGYTF.